This T cell receptor (beta chain) comes out of a study of blood T cell repertoires in COVID-19. Study-level background: Both acute and convalescent COVID-19 samples were obtained from the United States, Italy and Spain. PBMCs, B-cell-depleted T cells, or T cells provided the cDNA or gDNA that made up the material.

Authors' methods: Researchers report that nucleated cell counts were estimated from reference gene primer amplification. Only in-frame clones appear in the TCRdb table, and some are missing; sequencing was by immunoSEQ multiplex PCR. V, J and clone size derive from that table, while D and trimming were established from the DNA sequence. The sample yields some 83,000 clones, around 88% seen once. V trimming: 4 bases; J trimming: 3 bases; junction bases outside the gene matches: 5. The CDR3 runs to 15 residues. Germline-derived CDR1 and CDR2 are LGHDT and YNNKEL (reference sequence). The sequence came from a man aged 50-60 years with active COVID-19. This chain connects TRBV3-1 (or the pseudogene TRBV3-2) to TRBJ2-7, with 11 bases identical to TRBD2. Sequencing was done on a sample of peripheral blood. The CDR3 sequence is CASSPGLADVYEQYF. The DNA of the CDR3 is TGTGCCAGCAGCCCGGGACTAGCGGACGTCTACGAGCAGTACTTC.